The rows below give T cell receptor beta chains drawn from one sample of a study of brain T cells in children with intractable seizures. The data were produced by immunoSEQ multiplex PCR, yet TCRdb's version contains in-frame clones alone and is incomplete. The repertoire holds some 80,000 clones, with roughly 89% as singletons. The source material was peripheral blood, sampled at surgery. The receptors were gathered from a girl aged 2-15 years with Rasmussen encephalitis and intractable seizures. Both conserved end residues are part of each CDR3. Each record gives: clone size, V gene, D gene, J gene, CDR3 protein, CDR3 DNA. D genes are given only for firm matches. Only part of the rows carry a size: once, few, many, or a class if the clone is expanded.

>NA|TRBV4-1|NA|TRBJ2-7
CASRQTGTSAYEQYF
TGCGCCAGCAGACAAACCGGGACATCAGCCTACGAGCAGTACTTC
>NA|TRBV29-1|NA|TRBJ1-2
CSVEPGVYGYTF
TGCAGCGTTGAGCCAGGGGTCTATGGCTACACCTTC
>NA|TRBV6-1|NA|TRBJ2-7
CASSECCQDYEQYF
TGTGCCAGCAGTGAATGCTGTCAGGACTACGAGCAGTACTTC
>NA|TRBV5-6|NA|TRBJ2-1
CASSLKYEQFF
TGTGCCAGCAGCCTGAAGTATGAGCAGTTCTTC
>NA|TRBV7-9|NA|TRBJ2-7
CASSPRDGDYEQYF
TGTGCCAGCAGCCCCAGGGACGGAGATTACGAGCAGTACTTC
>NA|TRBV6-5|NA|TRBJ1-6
CASSYSRENNSPLHF
TGTGCCAGCAGTTACAGTAGGGAGAATAATTCACCCCTCCACTTT
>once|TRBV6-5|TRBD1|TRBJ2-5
CASSYPGQGTETQYF
TGTGCCAGCAGTTACCCTGGACAGGGGACGGAGACCCAGTACTTC
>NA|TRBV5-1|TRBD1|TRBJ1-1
CASSPGQLMNTEAFF
TGCGCCAGCAGCCCGGGACAGTTAATGAACACTGAAGCTTTCTTT
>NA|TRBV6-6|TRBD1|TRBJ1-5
CASSPAVQGRKNQPQHF
TGTGCCAGCAGTCCGGCGGTACAGGGGAGGAAGAATCAGCCCCAGCATTTT
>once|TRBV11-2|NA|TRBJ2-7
CASSLVVPRVQYF
TGTGCCAGCAGCTTAGTGGTGCCGAGAGTGCAGTACTTC
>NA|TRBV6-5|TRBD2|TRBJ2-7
CASSFSGWGEQYF
TGTGCCAGCAGTTTTAGCGGGTGGGGCGAGCAGTACTTC
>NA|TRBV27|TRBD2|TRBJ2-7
CASSLSAGDYEQYF
TGTGCCAGCAGTTTATCGGCGGGAGATTACGAGCAGTACTTC
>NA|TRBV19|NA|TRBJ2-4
CASRWRGGGKNIQYF
TGTGCCAGCCGTTGGAGGGGGGGCGGTAAAAACATTCAGTACTTC
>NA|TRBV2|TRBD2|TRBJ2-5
CASMGSSGLDETQYF
TGTGCCAGCATGGGGTCTTCAGGACTAGACGAGACCCAGTACTTC
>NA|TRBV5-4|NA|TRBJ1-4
CASSLTGLTNEKLFF
TGTGCCAGCAGCTTGACGGGTTTGACTAATGAAAAACTGTTTTTT
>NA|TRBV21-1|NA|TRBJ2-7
CASSIRLAAVPYEQYF
TGTGCCAGCAGCATACGACTAGCCGCCGTCCCCTACGAGCAGTACTTC
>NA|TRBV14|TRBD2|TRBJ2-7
CASSQGRGLAGGYEQYF
TGTGCCAGCAGCCAAGGACGGGGACTAGCGGGAGGGTACGAGCAGTACTTC
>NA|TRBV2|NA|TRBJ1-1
CASGLGGLNTEAFF
TGTGCCAGCGGGCTAGGGGGGTTGAACACTGAAGCTTTCTTT
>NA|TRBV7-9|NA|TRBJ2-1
CASSLRQYNEQFF
TGTGCCAGCAGCTTACGGCAATACAATGAGCAGTTCTTC
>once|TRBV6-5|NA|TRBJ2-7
CASSTGLAYEQYF
TGTGCCAGCAGTACCGGACTGGCCTACGAGCAGTACTTC
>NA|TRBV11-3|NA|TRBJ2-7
CASSLEHGAPVYEQYF
TGTGCCAGCAGCTTAGAACATGGGGCGCCGGTCTACGAGCAGTACTTC
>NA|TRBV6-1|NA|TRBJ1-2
CASSELFGSYTF
TGTGCCAGCAGTGAACTTTTCGGCAGCTACACCTTC